The sequence of this T cell receptor (beta chain) was determined in a study of T cells after yellow fever vaccination. Overall study: Any fraction with a low cell number was prepared using SMART-Seq v4 Ultra Low Input.

TCRdb fed the 5' RACE reads into MiXCR, producing one record per CDR3 protein. The table shows more than 350,000 distinct CDR3 sequences, with around a tenth occurring only once. Points from the study as a whole: Peaking faster, on day 5 versus 15, the secondary response was nonetheless weaker. Most clones from primary vaccination resurfaced after the booster (around 95% CD4, 70% to 90% CD8).

In this sample, this clonotype turned up a few times. Its antigen is not identified. The ends were cut back, 4 bases at V and 6 bases at J, with 17 bases in the middle. The germline CDR1 and CDR2 sequences are DFQATT and SNEGSKA (reference sequence). The CDR3 loop spans 14 amino acids. The sample in question was PBMCs, obtained on the day of the first yellow fever vaccination. The V gene is TRBV20-1, the J gene TRBJ2-3; TRBD1 or TRBD2 may be the D gene (5 bases each). The receptor comes from a man in his late teens or twenties who received the YFV17D yellow fever vaccine. As DNA, the CDR3 is TGCAGTGCTATTGAGGGGAATCATGTGGATACGCAGTATTTT. Translation gives CSAIEGNHVDTQYF.